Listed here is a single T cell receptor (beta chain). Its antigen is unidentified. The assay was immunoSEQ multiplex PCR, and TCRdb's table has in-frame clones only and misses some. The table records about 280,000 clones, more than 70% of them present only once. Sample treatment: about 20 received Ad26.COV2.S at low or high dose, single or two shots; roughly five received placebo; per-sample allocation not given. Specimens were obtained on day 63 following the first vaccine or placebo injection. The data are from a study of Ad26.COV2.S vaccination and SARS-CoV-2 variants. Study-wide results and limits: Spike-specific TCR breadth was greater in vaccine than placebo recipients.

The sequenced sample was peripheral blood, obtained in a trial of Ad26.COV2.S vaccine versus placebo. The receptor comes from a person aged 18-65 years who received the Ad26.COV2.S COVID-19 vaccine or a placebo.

The CDR3 reads CASSLGTTSISYEQYF. Here the CDR3 DNA reads TGTGCCAGCAGCTTAGGGACGACTAGCATCTCCTACGAGCAGTACTTC. The chain employs TRBV7-8 and TRBJ2-7, with TRBD2 identical over 7 bases. Trimming removed 1 base from V and 0 bases from J; junction bases left unmatched: 6. The CDR3 totals 16 residues. Germline loops: CDR1 SGHVS, CDR2 FQNEAQ.